The rows below give T cell receptor beta chains drawn from one sample of a study of shared clonotypes between healthy human individuals. TCRdb's copy holds only in-frame clones and misses some; the assay was immunoSEQ multiplex PCR. The sample includes some 2 million clones, roughly 94% of them seen just once. The source material was naive CD8+ T cells sorted from blood. All receptors come from a man younger than 35 in good health. Both conserved end residues are part of each CDR3. D genes are given only for firm matches. Expanded clones get a size class; other rows say once, few or many, or leave the size out.

clone_size j_call d_call v_call cdr3_nt cdr3_aa
NA TRBJ1-1 NA TRBV6-5 TGTGCCAGCATCCCCCCTGGGAACACTGAAGCTTTCTTT CASIPPGNTEAFF
NA TRBJ2-7 TRBD2 TRBV14 TGTGCCAGCAGCCCTGAGGGACTAGCGGCCTACGAGCAGTACTTC CASSPEGLAAYEQYF
NA TRBJ1-2 NA TRBV29-1 TGCAGCGTTCCCAGGGCCGCTAACTATGGCTACACCTTC CSVPRAANYGYTF
NA TRBJ2-7 TRBD1 TRBV4-3 TGCGCCAGCAGCCTCGGGACAGCCTCCTACGAGCAGTACTTC CASSLGTASYEQYF
once TRBJ2-5 TRBD2 TRBV25-1 TGTGCCAGCAGAGAACGACCCACCGCGGGGGGAGAGACCCAGTACTTC CASRERPTAGGETQYF
NA TRBJ2-5 TRBD2 TRBV27 TGTGCCAGCAGTTCTTTACTAGCGGGGGGTTGGGAGACCCAGTACTTC CASSSLLAGGWETQYF
NA TRBJ2-7 NA TRBV4-1 TGCGCCAGCAGCCAAGTCGGGGATGCGGACGCAAAGTACTTC CASSQVGDADAKYF
NA TRBJ2-3 TRBD2 TRBV10-2 TGCGCCAGCAGATTCGGGACTAGCGGTACTAGCACAGATACGCAGTATTTT CASRFGTSGTSTDTQYF
NA TRBJ2-6 TRBD1 TRBV19 TGTGCCAGTAGCATCAGGACAGGGCACAGCTCTGGGGCCAACGTCCTGACTTTC CASSIRTGHSSGANVLTF
NA TRBJ2-5 NA TRBV6-1 TGTGCCACCGTCGCAACCTACCAAGAGACCCAGTACTTC CATVATYQETQYF
once TRBJ2-5 NA TRBV7-2 TGTGCCAGCATCGGAGGGGAGACCCAGTACTTC CASIGGETQYF
NA TRBJ2-1 NA TRBV6-5 TGTGCCAGCAGTTACACTCAGGGGAGTGAGCAGTTCTTC CASSYTQGSEQFF
NA TRBJ2-5 TRBD2 TRBV29-1 TGCAGCGTTGCCGGACTAGCGGGGGACCATCAAGAGACCCAGTACTTC CSVAGLAGDHQETQYF
NA TRBJ2-5 TRBD1 TRBV9 TGTGCCAGCATCCCGACGGGACAGGGTAAACGAGAGACCCAGTACTTC CASIPTGQGKRETQYF
NA TRBJ1-5 TRBD1 TRBV27 TGTGCCAGCAGTTGGGGACAGAATCAGCCCCAGCATTTT CASSWGQNQPQHF
NA TRBJ2-7 NA TRBV27 TGTGCCAGTGCCCTTGGACAGTCCTACGAGCAGTACTTC CASALGQSYEQYF
NA TRBJ1-1 NA TRBV11-2 TGTGCCAGCAGCGTCGGCACTGAAGCTTTCTTT CASSVGTEAFF
NA TRBJ2-1 TRBD2 TRBV11-2 TGTGCCAGCAGCCCAACCATAGCGGGGGGGATTTACAATGAGCAGTTCTTC CASSPTIAGGIYNEQFF
once TRBJ1-1 NA TRBV19 TGTGCCAGTAGTTCCACGGTGAACACTGAAGCTTTCTTT CASSSTVNTEAFF
NA TRBJ2-7 NA TRBV6-1 TGTGCCAGCAGTGACGGACATGAGCAGTACTTC CASSDGHEQYF
NA TRBJ1-5 NA TRBV28 TGTGCCAGCAGTTTAGGGACTGGAGGCCAGCCCCAGCATTTT CASSLGTGGQPQHF
NA TRBJ1-2 TRBD1 TRBV6-1 TGTGCCAGCAGTGACCTTTTCGGGACAGATTATGGCTACACCTTC CASSDLFGTDYGYTF
NA TRBJ1-6 TRBD1 TRBV6-5 TGTGCCAGCAGACCCACAGGGGAACGTAATTCACCCCTCCACTTT CASRPTGERNSPLHF
NA TRBJ2-7 NA TRBV4-3 TGCGCCAGCAGCCAAACAACCGGGACTGGCTCCTACGAGCGGTACTTC CASSQTTGTGSYERYF
once TRBJ2-7 NA TRBV11-2 TGTGCCAGCAGCTTAATCTCCCCAGAATACTACGAGCAGTACTTC CASSLISPEYYEQYF
NA TRBJ2-2 TRBD2 TRBV4-1 TGCGCCAGCAGCCAAGACCCTAGCGGGAGGGGCACCGGGGAGCTGTTTTTT CASSQDPSGRGTGELFF
NA TRBJ2-2 TRBD2 TRBV19 TGTGCCAGTTTGGGAGGGAACGGGGAGCTGTTTTTT CASLGGNGELFF
NA TRBJ2-1 NA TRBV7-9 TGTGCCAGCAGCTCGGGGACTTTAATCTACAATGAGCAGTTCTTC CASSSGTLIYNEQFF
NA TRBJ1-6 NA TRBV7-8 TGTGCCAGCAGCTCGGACCGCGGGGAGGTTAATTCACCCCTCCACTTT CASSSDRGEVNSPLHF
NA TRBJ2-7 TRBD2 TRBV10-1 TGCGCCAGCAGTGAGTCGGGACTAGCGGGAGGTGGGTACGAGCAGTACTTC CASSESGLAGGGYEQYF
NA TRBJ1-1 NA TRBV6-6 TGTGCCAGCGATCCGGCCCCTTGGACAGTGAACACTGAAGCTTTCTTT CASDPAPWTVNTEAFF
NA TRBJ1-1 NA TRBV7-9 TGTGCCAGCAGCTTATCCCACCCCCCTGAAGCTTTCTTT CASSLSHPPEAFF
once TRBJ1-1 NA TRBV6-5 TGTGCCAGCAGTTACTCTTTGGGGAACACTGAAGCTTTCTTT CASSYSLGNTEAFF
NA TRBJ2-3 NA TRBV7-8 TGTGCCAGCAGCTTAATTCTCCCTAGCGCCCCTGAATATACGCAGTATTTT CASSLILPSAPEYTQYF
NA TRBJ2-7 NA TRBV5-4 TGTGCCAGCAGCTTGCGAGGCTCTCTCGAGCAGTACTTC CASSLRGSLEQYF
once TRBJ2-7 NA TRBV4-1 TGCGCCAGCAGCCTCCGGCGCGCCTACGAGCAGTACTTC CASSLRRAYEQYF
NA TRBJ2-1 TRBD2 TRBV7-9 TGTGCCAGCAGCCCCAACCCGGCGGGGACTAGCGGGGCGCAGGAGCAGTTCTTC CASSPNPAGTSGAQEQFF
NA TRBJ1-2 NA TRBV4-1 TGCGCCAGCAGCCTCCGGACGGGCTATGGCTACACCTTC CASSLRTGYGYTF
NA TRBJ1-2 NA TRBV5-1 TGCGCCAGCAGCTTGACGGGGTTGGGAGGCTACACCTTC CASSLTGLGGYTF